These 27 T cell receptor beta chains were sequenced from one sample in a study of sequential checkpoint blockade in melanoma. Sample treatment: randomized to nivolumab then ipilimumab (arm A) or the reverse (arm B). Some clones are missing from TCRdb's copy, which holds only in-frame ones; the method was immunoSEQ multiplex PCR. The sample has roughly 20,000 clones; around 27% are singletons. The sample here was tumor tissue (inferred from file names), taken from a patient given nivolumab and ipilimumab in sequence. All receptors come from a human donor with melanoma.

This rearrangement joins TRBV7-2 to TRBJ2-1; 9 bases fit TRBD1. After removal of 5 bases from V and 1 base from J, the junction contained 6 bases not matched to a gene. The CDR3 totals 16 residues. Germline V gives CDR1 SGHTA, CDR2 FQGNSA. For the CDR3, the DNA is TGTGCCAGCAGCCCGTCACAGGGGGCGTCCTACAATGAGCAGTTCTTC. Its protein is CASSPSQGASYNEQFF.

This clone was counted only a few times. V gene TRBV6-4 combines with J gene TRBJ2-1; maybe TRBD1 (5 bases). V lost 9 bases and J 7 bases, leaving 10 bases between the germline ends. The length of the CDR3 is 11 residues. The germline gives CDR1 MRHNA, CDR2 SNTAGT. CDR3 nucleotides: TGTGCCAGTTCGGCAGGGAATGAGCAGTTCTTC. Encoded protein: CASSAGNEQFF.

This clone was observed a few times. This chain joins TRBV18 and TRBJ2-2; D gene ambiguous. This CDR3 comprises 15 residues. CDR1 and CDR2 from the germline V gene are KGHSH and LQKENI. Trimming removed 5 bases from V and 0 bases from J, with 10 bases in between. CDR3 protein: CASSFDGSNTGELFF. CDR3 nucleotides: TGTGCCAGCTCATTCGACGGCTCGAACACCGGGGAGCTGTTTTTT.

The chain joins TRBV6-4 to TRBJ2-1; no clear D. Trimming removed 4 bases from V and 7 bases from J, with 5 bases in between. Looked up from germline, CDR1 is MRHNA and CDR2 is SNTAGT. CDR3 length: 11 residues. CDR3 coding DNA: TGTGCCAGCAGTGTGGGGAATGAGCAGTTCTTC. Protein: CASSVGNEQFF.

The chain uses TRBV6-8 and TRBJ1-2; 9 nucleotides agree with TRBD1. CDR3 length: 15 amino acids. Germline CDR1 is MNHGY and CDR2 is SAAAGT. V was pared by 6 bases and J by 3 bases, with 8 bases of the junction left unmatched. The CDR3 DNA is TGTGCCAGCAGCAAAATCACAGGGGGCGACTATGGCTACACCTTC. Translated: CASSKITGGDYGYTF.

The chain recombines TRBV29-1 with TRBJ2-1; 7 bases fit TRBD1. CDR1 is SQVTM and CDR2 is ANQGSEA in the germline V gene. Trimming took 4 bases from V and 2 from J; bases not matched to a gene: 5. The CDR3 loop spans 14 amino acids. This CDR3 reads CSVGIGGPYNEQFF. As DNA, the CDR3 is TGCAGCGTTGGGATAGGGGGCCCCTACAATGAGCAGTTCTTC.

The CDR3: CASSESRGTDTQYF. The DNA of the CDR3 is TGTGCCAGCAGTGAATCGCGGGGAACAGATACGCAGTATTTT. This chain links TRBV25-1 with TRBJ2-3; a weak D match, TRBD2 (6 bases). V shed 1 base and J shed 3 bases, with 8 bases lying between them. Per the germline V gene, CDR1 is MGHDK and CDR2 is SYGVNS. The CDR3 is made up of 14 amino acids.

V usage is TRBV19 and J usage is TRBJ2-7; 11 nucleotides align to TRBD1. The CDR3 extends over 15 amino acids. J was trimmed by 0 bases and V by 5 bases; bases with no gene match: 3. Germline CDR1 reads LNHDA; CDR2 reads SQIVND (reference sequence). CDR3 sequence reads: CASSVGTGGSYEQYF. CDR3 bases: TGTGCCAGTAGTGTCGGGACAGGGGGCTCCTACGAGCAGTACTTC.

This chain joins TRBV11-3 and TRBJ2-7; D ambiguous. The CDR3 loop spans 14 amino acids. The V gene lost 1 base and the J gene lost 2 bases, with 9 bases spanning the gap. Germline-derived CDR1 and CDR2 are SGHNT and YENEEA. The CDR3 is CASSLVTDTYEQYF. Here the CDR3 DNA reads TGTGCCAGCAGCTTAGTAACGGATACCTACGAGCAGTACTTC.

In this sample, this clone turned up a few times. The CDR3 DNA reads as TGTGCCAGCACCTCGTGGACCGCCTACGAGCAGTACTTC. Translation gives CASTSWTAYEQYF. The J gene is TRBJ2-7, the V gene TRBV7-4; no definite D call. This CDR3 is built from 13 residues. V lost 7 bases and J lost 2, with 12 bases in between. From germline, CDR1 is SGHVT and CDR2 SQSDAQ.

The J gene is TRBJ1-3, the V gene TRBV29-1; D not certain. The CDR3 runs 13 residues. Trimming took 3 bases from V and 3 from J, leaving 9 bases between them. Germline loops: CDR1 SQVTM, CDR2 ANQGSEA. CDR3: CSVEEGNGNTIYF. The CDR3 DNA reads TGCAGCGTTGAGGAGGGAAATGGAAACACCATATATTTT.

The V and J genes are TRBV10-3 and TRBJ2-1; 7 bases agree with TRBD1. The V gene end was trimmed by 0 bases and the J gene end by 5 bases; junction bases not matched to a gene: 4. The germline CDR1 and CDR2 sequences are ENHRY and SYGVKD. This CDR3 is built from 15 residues. CDR3: CAISESSTGDNEQFF. CDR3 in DNA: TGTGCCATCAGTGAGTCGAGTACAGGGGACAATGAGCAGTTCTTC.

This clone was detected only a few times. The chain has TRBV11-3 and TRBJ2-5; 12 bases align to TRBD2. Unmatched junction bases numbered 8, after V lost 5 bases and J lost 4 bases. This CDR3 contains 16 residues. Germline-derived CDR1 and CDR2 are SGHNT and YENEEA. The CDR3 protein is CASSALAGGVGETQYF. In DNA form, the CDR3 reads TGTGCCAGCAGCGCGCTAGCGGGGGGGGTCGGAGAGACCCAGTACTTC.

This clone was detected only a few times. V gene TRBV28 combines with J gene TRBJ2-7; TRBD2 matches at 10 bases. Looked up from germline, CDR1 is MDHEN and CDR2 is SYDVKM. The length of the CDR3 is 15 residues. J lost 2 bases, V lost 7 bases, and 8 bases had no gene match. This chain's CDR3 is CASKESGRVTYEQYF. The CDR3 DNA follows: TGTGCCAGCAAAGAAAGCGGGAGGGTAACCTACGAGCAGTACTTC.

The chain has TRBV11-3 and TRBJ2-5, with 9 bases lining up with TRBD2. The V and J ends lost 3 bases and 1 base, in that order; junction bases with no gene match: 6. CDR1 SGHNT and CDR2 YENEEA come from the germline V gene. The CDR3 covers 16 residues. CDR3 DNA sequence: TGTGCCAGCAGCTTGGGGGCTAGCGGGGTCCAAGAGACCCAGTACTTC. Amino acid sequence: CASSLGASGVQETQYF.

This clone has a count of ten or more. The chain carries TRBV6-8 and TRBJ2-7; no clear D gene. V was pared by 5 bases and J by 4 bases, with 12 bases between. Germline V CDR1 and CDR2: MNHGY, SAAAGT. The CDR3 runs 13 residues. The CDR3 DNA reads as TGTGCCAGCAGTGCAAACCTCAGGTACGAGCAGTACTTC. Translation: CASSANLRYEQYF.

This clone came up once. The chain joins TRBV14 to TRBJ2-3; possibly TRBD2 for D (6 bases). This CDR3 has 15 amino acids. CDR1 SGHDN and CDR2 FVKESK come from the germline V gene. The ends were cut back, 1 base at V and 3 bases at J, with 11 bases in the middle. CDR3 DNA: TGTGCCAGCAGCCAAGGAACGGGGGTTACAGATACGCAGTATTTT. Its protein is CASSQGTGVTDTQYF.

The chain has TRBV28 and TRBJ2-5, with D unclear. This CDR3 is built from 14 residues. Germline V gene lookup returns CDR1 MDHEN and CDR2 SYDVKM. The ends were cut back, 5 bases at V and 1 base at J, with 11 bases in the middle. As DNA, the CDR3 is TGTGCCAGCAGTGCCGCGGATCCCCAAGAGACCCAGTACTTC. Protein: CASSAADPQETQYF.

As DNA, the CDR3 is TGTGCCAGCAGCCCTTCCCAGGGACAGATGTATGGCTACACCTTC. It encodes CASSPSQGQMYGYTF. The chain carries TRBV11-3 and TRBJ1-2, with 7 bases matching TRBD1. The trim removed 5 bases at V and 5 bases at J, leaving 11 bases unmatched. The CDR3 has 15 amino acids. Germline V gives CDR1 SGHNT, CDR2 YENEEA. Using reference TRBV11-3 and TRBJ1-2 for the parts outside the CDR3, the full variable domain is EAGVVQSPRYKIIEKKQPVAFWCNPISGHNTLYWYLQNLGQGPELLIRYENEEAVDDSQLPKDRFSAERLKGVDSTLKIQPAELGDSAVYLCASSPSQGQMYGYTFGSGTRLTVV.

V is TRBV18 and J is TRBJ2-7; TRBD2 matches 7 bases. CDR1 is KGHSH and CDR2 is LQKENI in the germline V gene. The CDR3 spans 13 residues. V shed 6 bases, J shed 6 bases, and the junction held 8 bases outside the gene matches. CDR3 amino acids: CASSPGTTGEQYF. The CDR3 DNA reads as TGTGCCAGCTCCCCTGGGACTACAGGCGAGCAGTACTTC.

In this sample, this clone turned up many times. Here the CDR3 reads CASREPLLNTEAFF. DNA of the CDR3: TGTGCCAGCAGAGAGCCCCTCTTGAACACTGAAGCTTTCTTT. The chain is built from TRBV11-3 and TRBJ1-1; D is undetermined. This CDR3 region has 14 residues. Trimming took off 6 bases at V and 0 bases at J, with 11 bases between the two ends. Per germline, CDR1 SGHNT and CDR2 YENEEA.

The chain combines TRBV19 with TRBJ1-1, with D maybe TRBD1 (6 bases). The germline CDR1 and CDR2 sequences are LNHDA and SQIVND (reference sequence). This CDR3 region has 13 residues. Trimming removed 5 bases at V and 1 base at J, with 8 bases between. CDR3 coding DNA: TGTGCCAGTAGTCAGGGACAGAACACTGAAGCTTTCTTT. Protein: CASSQGQNTEAFF. Full variable domain (missing parts from reference TRBV19 and TRBJ1-1): DGGITQSPKYLFRKEGQNVTLSCEQNLNHDAMYWYRQDPGQGLRLIYYSQIVNDFQKGDIAEGYSVSREKKESFPLTVTSAQKNPTAFYLCASSQGQNTEAFFGQGTRLTVV.

The chain carries TRBV5-1 and TRBJ1-3; tentative D call: TRBD1 (5 bases). V dropped 6 bases and J dropped 0 bases, with 10 bases sitting between them. CDR3 length equals 14 residues. CDR1 is SGHRS, CDR2 YFSETQ, per germline. CDR3 sequence: CASKGSSSGNTIYF. For the CDR3, the DNA is TGCGCCAGCAAGGGGAGCAGCTCTGGAAACACCATATATTTT.

This sequence joins TRBV6-8 and TRBJ2-1; 10 bases match TRBD2. Looked up from germline, CDR1 is MNHGY and CDR2 is SAAAGT. CDR3 length: 14 residues. V shed 10 bases and J 0 bases; nucleotides not matched to a gene: 3. The CDR3 is CAISSGSSYNEQFF. In nucleotides, the CDR3 is TGTGCCATATCTAGCGGGAGCTCCTACAATGAGCAGTTCTTC.

The CDR3: CASSLYPVNGYTF. As DNA, the CDR3 is TGTGCCAGCAGCTTATACCCAGTGAATGGCTACACCTTC. The chain uses TRBV7-8 and TRBJ1-2; D is unresolved. The V end was cut by 2 bases, the J end by 6 bases, with 10 bases between. This CDR3 has 13 amino acids. Germline V gene sequence: CDR1 SGHVS, CDR2 FQNEAQ.

The J gene is TRBJ2-7, the V gene TRBV28; D unclear. Trimming left V 5 bases short and J 3 bases short, with 8 bases between. The germline V gene encodes CDR1 MDHEN and CDR2 SYDVKM. This CDR3 has 12 residues. In nucleotides, the CDR3 is TGTGCCAGCAGTCGTGGACGCTACGAGCAGTACTTC. It encodes CASSRGRYEQYF.

The chain uses TRBV15 and TRBJ2-1; TRBD2 matches 7 bases. There are 15 residues in the CDR3. Germline CDR1 is LNHNV and CDR2 is YYDKDF (reference sequence). Trimming removed 1 base from V and 7 bases from J; junction bases left unmatched: 7. The CDR3 coding sequence is TGTGCCACCAGCAGAGCGGCGGGGGTAGGAAATGAGCAGTTCTTC. Protein sequence: CATSRAAGVGNEQFF.